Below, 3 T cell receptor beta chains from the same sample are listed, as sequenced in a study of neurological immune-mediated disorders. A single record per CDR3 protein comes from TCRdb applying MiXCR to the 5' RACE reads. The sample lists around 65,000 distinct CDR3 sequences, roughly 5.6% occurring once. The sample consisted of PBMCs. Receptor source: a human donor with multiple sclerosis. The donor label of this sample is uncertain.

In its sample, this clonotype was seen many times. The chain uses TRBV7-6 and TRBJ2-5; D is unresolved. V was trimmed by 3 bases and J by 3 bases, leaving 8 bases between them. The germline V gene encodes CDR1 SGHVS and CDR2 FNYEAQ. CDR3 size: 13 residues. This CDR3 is CASSFFSKETQYF. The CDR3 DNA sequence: TGTGCCAGCAGCTTTTTTAGCAAAGAGACCCAGTACTTC. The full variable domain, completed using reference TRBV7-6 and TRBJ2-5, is GAGVSQSPRYKVTKRGQDVALRCDPISGHVSLYWYRQALGQGPEFLTYFNYEAQQDKSGLPNDRFSAERPEGSISTLTIQRTEQRDSAMYRCASSFFSKETQYFGPGTRLLVL.

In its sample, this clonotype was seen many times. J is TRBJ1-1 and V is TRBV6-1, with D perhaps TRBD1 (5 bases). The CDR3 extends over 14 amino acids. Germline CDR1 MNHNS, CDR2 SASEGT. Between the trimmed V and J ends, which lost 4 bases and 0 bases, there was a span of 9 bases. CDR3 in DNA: TGTGCCAGCAGTGTGGGACGGCTGAACACTGAAGCTTTCTTT. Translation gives CASSVGRLNTEAFF.

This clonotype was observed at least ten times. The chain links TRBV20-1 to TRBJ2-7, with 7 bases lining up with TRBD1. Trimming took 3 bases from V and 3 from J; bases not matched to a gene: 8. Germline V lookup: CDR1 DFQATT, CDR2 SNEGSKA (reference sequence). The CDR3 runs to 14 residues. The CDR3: CSASGTAEFYEQYF. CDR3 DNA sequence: TGCAGTGCTAGTGGGACAGCCGAATTCTACGAGCAGTACTTC.